Below are 5 T cell receptor beta chains sequenced from a single sample in a study of blood T cell repertoires in COVID-19. Method: immunoSEQ multiplex PCR; TCRdb's copy keeps in-frame clones and lacks some. The sample yields around 220,000 clones, more than 70% seen once. The sequenced material came from peripheral blood. Receptors originate from a middle-aged woman who had recovered from COVID-19.

This clone was counted only a few times. The genes are TRBV19 and TRBJ1-4; TRBD1 might be the D (5 bases). The V end was cut by 2 bases, the J end by 6 bases, with 10 bases between. From germline, CDR1 is LNHDA and CDR2 SQIVND (reference sequence). CDR3 length: 14 amino acids. CDR3 coding DNA: TGTGCCAGTAGTATACTGGGCAGGGATGAAAAACTGTTTTTT. Its protein product is CASSILGRDEKLFF.

This rearrangement joins TRBV5-1 to TRBJ1-2; TRBD1 is a possible D gene (6 bases). Germline assignment: CDR1 SGHRS and CDR2 YFSETQ. V shed 2 bases and J shed 4 bases, with 12 bases lying between them. This CDR3 has 14 residues. The CDR3 here is CASSFPDSSYGYTF. The CDR3 DNA reads TGCGCCAGCAGCTTTCCGGACAGCTCCTATGGCTACACCTTC.

The chain has TRBV29-1 and TRBJ2-7, with TRBD1 identical over 7 bases. The J segment lost 6 bases and the V segment lost 2 bases, leaving 7 bases of the junction unmatched. The CDR3 extends over 13 amino acids. Germline loops: CDR1 SQVTM, CDR2 ANQGSEA. The CDR3 DNA reads as TGCAGCGTTGAAAATCGACAGGGCTCCGAGCAGTACTTC. The encoded protein is CSVENRQGSEQYF.

The chain uses TRBV9 and TRBJ1-2, with no clear D. With 1 base removed from V and 2 bases from J, the gap between germline ends came to 15 bases. This CDR3 spans 16 amino acids. Germline V lookup: CDR1 SGDLS, CDR2 YYNGEE. CDR3 DNA: TGTGCCAGCAGCGTAAGTTTCCAGGACTCCAACTATGGCTACACCTTC. Its translation is CASSVSFQDSNYGYTF.

This chain connects TRBV20-1 to TRBJ2-5, with TRBD2 matching over 11 bases. The CDR3 spans 16 residues. V lost 3 bases and J lost 0; bases outside the gene matches: 6. The germline V gene encodes CDR1 DFQATT and CDR2 SNEGSKA (reference sequence). The chain's CDR3 is CSASLLAGGYQETQYF. The CDR3 DNA reads TGCAGTGCTAGTTTGCTAGCGGGGGGTTACCAAGAGACCCAGTACTTC.